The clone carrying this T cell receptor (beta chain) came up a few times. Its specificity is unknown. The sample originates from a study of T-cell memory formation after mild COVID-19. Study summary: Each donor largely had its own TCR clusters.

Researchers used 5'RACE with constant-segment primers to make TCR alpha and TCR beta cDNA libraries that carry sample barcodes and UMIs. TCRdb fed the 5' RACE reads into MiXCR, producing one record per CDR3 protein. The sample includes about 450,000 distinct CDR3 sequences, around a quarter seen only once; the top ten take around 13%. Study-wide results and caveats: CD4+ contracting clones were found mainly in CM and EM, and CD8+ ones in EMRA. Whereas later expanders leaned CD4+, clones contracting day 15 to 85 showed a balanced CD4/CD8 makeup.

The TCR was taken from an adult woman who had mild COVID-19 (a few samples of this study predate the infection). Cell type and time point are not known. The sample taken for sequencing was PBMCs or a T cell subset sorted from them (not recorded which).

The CDR3 coding sequence is TGTGCCAGCATTCAGGGACATGGGGCCTACGAGCAGTACTTC. Encoded protein: CASIQGHGAYEQYF. The chain recombines TRBV12-3 or TRBV12-4 with TRBJ2-7; perhaps TRBD1 as D (6 bases). The V end lost 7 bases, the J end lost 2 bases, and 15 bases lay between the germline ends. There are 14 residues in the CDR3.